One sample yielded the 14 T cell receptor beta chains listed below, sequenced in a study of glioma-infiltrating T cells. Using RNA template, CDR3s of TCR alpha and beta were amplified with iRepertoire arm-PCR. TCRdb fed the multiplex PCR reads into MiXCR, producing one record per CDR3 protein. The data show about 1,800 distinct CDR3 sequences, with approximately 30% seen just once and under 45% held by the top ten. Sequencing was carried out using glioma tissue, nonneoplastic brain tissue, or PBMCs (not recorded which). These receptors originate from a human donor with low-grade glioma or glioblastoma, undergoing nonglioma brain surgery, or in good health (not recorded which).

This clonotype is labeled medium-sized. The chain couples TRBV7-6 to TRBJ2-7; D is unresolved. Germline V CDR1 and CDR2: SGHVS, FNYEAQ. The CDR3 contains 13 residues. The ends were cut back, 5 bases at V and 0 bases at J, with 8 bases in the middle. As DNA, the CDR3 is TGTGCCAGCAGCCCGATCACCTCCTACGAGCAGTACTTC. Its translation: CASSPITSYEQYF. The complete variable domain, with remaining parts taken from reference TRBV7-6 and TRBJ2-7, reads GAGVSQSPRYKVTKRGQDVALRCDPISGHVSLYWYRQALGQGPEFLTYFNYEAQQDKSGLPNDRFSAERPEGSISTLTIQRTEQRDSAMYRCASSPITSYEQYFGPGTRLTVT.

Remarks on this clonotype: The germline gene is not matched at one end of the junction; a read error may be the cause. The rearrangement joins TRBV11-2 to TRBJ2-1; TRBD2 aligns across 11 bases. The germline V gene has CDR1 SGHAT and CDR2 FQNNGV. The CDR3 spans 15 residues. In DNA form, the CDR3 reads TGTGCCACCAGCTATATAGCGGGAGGGCCGAATGAGCAGTTCTTC. Encoded protein: CATSYIAGGPNEQFF.

A few counts support this clonotype. CDR3 in DNA: TGCGCCAGCAGCCCTACTCCCAGCGGGGAGCTGTTTTTT. It yields the protein CASSPTPSGELFF. The chain carries TRBV5-1 and TRBJ2-2; D call uncertain. The CDR3 totals 13 residues. Germline CDR1 reads SGHRS; CDR2 reads YFSETQ. V was shortened by 4 bases and J by 7 bases, with 11 bases between the two germline ends.

In this sample, this clonotype is medium-sized. CDR3 DNA: TGTGCCAGCTCACCTCGGACTAGCGATTACAATGAGCAGTTCTTC. As protein: CASSPRTSDYNEQFF. The rearrangement uses TRBV18 and TRBJ2-1; the match to TRBD2 covers 9 bases. Germline CDR1 is KGHSH and CDR2 is LQKENI. The V gene end was trimmed by 3 bases and the J gene end by 4 bases; junction bases not matched to a gene: 4. The CDR3 is 15 residues long.

V usage is TRBV30 and J usage is TRBJ2-1; D remains ambiguous. CDR1 and CDR2 (germline): GTSNPN, SVGIG (reference sequence). V was shortened by 8 bases and J by 1 base, with 15 bases between the two germline ends. CDR3 length: 14 amino acids. The CDR3 bases are TGTGCCCTTCTTCCACTATCGTCCTACAATGAGCAGTTCTTC. It yields the protein CALLPLSSYNEQFF.

This clonotype was counted a few times. V and J are TRBV7-9 and TRBJ2-7, with 8 bases identical to TRBD2. Unmatched junction bases numbered 6, after V lost 5 bases and J lost 0 bases. This CDR3 is built from 15 residues. Looked up from germline, CDR1 is SEHNR and CDR2 is FQNEAQ (reference sequence). CDR3 DNA sequence: TGTGCCAGCAGCCCCGCCGGGACTAGCTCCTACGAGCAGTACTTC. Translated, it gives CASSPAGTSSYEQYF.

With regard to this clonotype: A clone one base away is much larger, so this may be a read error. The V and J genes are TRBV7-3 and TRBJ1-5; TRBD1 is a possible D gene (6 bases). This CDR3 has 17 amino acids. Germline loops: CDR1 SGHTA, CDR2 FQGTGA. This CDR3 is CASSLATTDSYNKPQHF. The CDR3 DNA is TGTGCCAGCAGCTTAGCCACCACGGACAGCTACAATAAGCCCCAGCATTTT.

In its sample, this clonotype is large. This rearrangement joins TRBV20-1 to TRBJ1-1; D not resolved. Between the trimmed V and J ends, which lost 2 bases and 0 bases, there was a span of 10 bases. The CDR3 is 14 residues long. Per the germline V gene, CDR1 is DFQATT and CDR2 is SNEGSKA (reference sequence). In nucleotides, the CDR3 is TGCAGTGCTAGACGGACGGTGATGAACACTGAAGCTTTCTTT. It specifies CSARRTVMNTEAFF.

This clonotype is medium-sized (0.01 to 0.1%) within its sample. CDR3 region: CASSTGTANYGYTF. The CDR3 DNA follows: TGTGCCAGCAGCACAGGAACGGCTAACTATGGCTACACCTTC. The chain couples TRBV11-2 to TRBJ1-2; D possibly corresponds to TRBD1 (5 bases). Germline V CDR1 and CDR2: SGHAT, FQNNGV. The V and J ends lost 5 bases and 0 bases respectively, with 10 bases between them. The CDR3 has 14 amino acids.

This clonotype was seen a few times. The junction departs from the called germline gene at one end, perhaps through a read error. The chain combines TRBV5-4 with TRBJ1-6; 10 bases are a match to TRBD1. Germline CDR1 and CDR2: SGHNT and YYREEE (reference sequence). The CDR3 sequence is 14 residues long. CDR3 sequence reads: CAISQDRGDSPLHF. In DNA, the CDR3 is TGTGCCATCAGCCAGGACAGGGGGGATTCACCCCTCCACTTT.

By its share, this clonotype is medium-sized (0.01 to 0.1%). Here the CDR3 reads CASSFIGLAAPKSGNEQFF. CDR3 coding DNA: TGTGCCAGCAGTTTTATAGGACTAGCGGCCCCTAAGTCGGGGAATGAGCAGTTCTTC. The V and J genes are TRBV27 and TRBJ2-1; 10 nucleotides match TRBD2. This CDR3 comprises 19 residues. Per the germline V gene, CDR1 is MNHEY and CDR2 is SMNVEV (reference sequence). V trimming: 3 bases; J trimming: 7 bases; junction bases outside the gene matches: 18.

The chain couples TRBV4-3 to TRBJ2-3; the D is unclear. This CDR3 is built from 13 residues. Germline CDR1 is LGHNA and CDR2 is YSLEER. Between the trimmed V and J ends, which lost 4 bases and 3 bases, there was a span of 8 bases. CDR3 DNA sequence: TGCGCCAGCAGCCTCATTCGTACAGATACGCAGTATTTT. Translated: CASSLIRTDTQYF.

This clonotype is categorized as medium-sized (0.01 to 0.1%). This chain's CDR3 is CSAVPGFDTQYF. In nucleotides, the CDR3 is TGCAGTGCTGTACCGGGTTTCGATACGCAGTATTTT. V gene TRBV20-1 combines with J gene TRBJ2-3, with D hard to call. The V gene lost 5 bases and the J gene lost 6 bases, with 12 bases spanning the gap. CDR1 and CDR2 (germline): DFQATT, SNEGSKA (reference sequence). The length of the CDR3 is 12 residues.

The table lists this clonotype with a few counts. A much bigger clone sits one base away, suggesting this may be a read error. The chain is built from TRBV7-9 and TRBJ2-7, with TRBD1 matching over 7 bases. V was pared by 5 bases and J by 2 bases, with 6 bases of the junction left unmatched. The CDR3 totals 14 residues. CDR1 SEHNR and CDR2 FQNEAQ come from the germline V gene (reference sequence). The CDR3 loop reads CASSPGDRPYEQYF. The CDR3 coding sequence is TGTGCCAGCAGCCCCGGGGACAGACCCTACGAGCAGTACTTC. Full variable domain (outside the CDR3, taken from reference TRBV7-9 and TRBJ2-7): DTGVSQNPRHKITKRGQNVTFRCDPISEHNRLYWYRQTLGQGPEFLTYFQNEAQLEKSRLLSDRFSAERPKGSFSTLEIQRTEQGDSAMYLCASSPGDRPYEQYFGPGTRLTVT.